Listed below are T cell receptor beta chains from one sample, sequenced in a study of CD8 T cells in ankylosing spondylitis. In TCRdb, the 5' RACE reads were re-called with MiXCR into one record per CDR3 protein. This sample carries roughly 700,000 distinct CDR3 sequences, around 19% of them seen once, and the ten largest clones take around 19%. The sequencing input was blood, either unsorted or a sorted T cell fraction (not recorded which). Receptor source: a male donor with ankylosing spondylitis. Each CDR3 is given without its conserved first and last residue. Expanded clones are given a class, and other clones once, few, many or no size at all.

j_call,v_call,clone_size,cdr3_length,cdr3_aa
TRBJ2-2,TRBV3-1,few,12,ASSHILNTGELF
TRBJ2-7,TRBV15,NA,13,ATSSRQGWLGEQY
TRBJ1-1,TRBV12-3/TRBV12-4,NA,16,AFSFIGVKGAEGTEAF
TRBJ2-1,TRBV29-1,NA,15,SAIISSGTGSWNEQF
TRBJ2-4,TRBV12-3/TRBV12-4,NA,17,ASSLAIRGAPNVGNIQY
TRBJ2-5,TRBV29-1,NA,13,SVEGGDYLVGTQY
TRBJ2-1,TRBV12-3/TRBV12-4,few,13,ASRKTEFIYNEQF
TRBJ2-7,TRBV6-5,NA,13,ASSYQGSGGYEQY
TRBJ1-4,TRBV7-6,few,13,ASSLATTGYEKLF
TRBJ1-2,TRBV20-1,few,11,SAPSQGDYGYT
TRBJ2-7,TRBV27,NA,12,ASSSSRVAYEQY
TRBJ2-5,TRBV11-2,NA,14,ASSKLAGGGQETQY
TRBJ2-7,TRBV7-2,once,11,ASTRQSSYEQY
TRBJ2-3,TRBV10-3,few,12,ATQGQDVTDTQY
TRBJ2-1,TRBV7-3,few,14,ASSFGSGLLYNEQF
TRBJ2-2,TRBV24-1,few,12,ATGPGIWTGELF
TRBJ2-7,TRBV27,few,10,ATGTSGYEQY
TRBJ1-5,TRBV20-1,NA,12,SASKQDGIQPQH
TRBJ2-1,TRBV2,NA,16,ASSEWYSGSSSYNEQF
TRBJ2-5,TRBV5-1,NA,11,ASSLEGQKTQY
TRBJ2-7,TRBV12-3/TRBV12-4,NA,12,ASRQQGARYEQY
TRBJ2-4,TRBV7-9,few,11,ASSLALAGDQY
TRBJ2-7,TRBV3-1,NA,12,ASSQGGATYEQY
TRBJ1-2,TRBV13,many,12,ASSLWTANYGYT
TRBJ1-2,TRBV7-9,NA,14,ASSHYQMGANYGYT
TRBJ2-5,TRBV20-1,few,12,SARDQQGAGTQY
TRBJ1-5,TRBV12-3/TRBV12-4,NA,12,ASNVMGGNQPQH
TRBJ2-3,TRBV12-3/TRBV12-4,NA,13,ASSPLAAGTDTQY
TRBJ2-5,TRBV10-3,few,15,AISLVGLAGDGETRY
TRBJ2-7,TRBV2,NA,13,ASSGGWGSSYEQY
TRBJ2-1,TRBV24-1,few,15,ATSDPLEAGVSNEQF
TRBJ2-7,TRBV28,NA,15,ASSTRVGAPIPYEQY
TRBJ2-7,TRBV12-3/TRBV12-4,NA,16,TSRGGGQAFDQTYEQY
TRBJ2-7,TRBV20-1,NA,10,SAPQGANEQY
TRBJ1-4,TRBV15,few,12,ATSSTRGNEKLF
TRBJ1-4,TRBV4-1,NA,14,ASSQGPGTGVEKLF
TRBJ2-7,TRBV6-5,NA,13,ASSSSGTGRREQY
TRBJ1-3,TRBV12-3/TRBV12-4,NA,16,AISSINHLRTAGNTIY
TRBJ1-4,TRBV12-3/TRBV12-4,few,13,ASSPPVTLGEKLF
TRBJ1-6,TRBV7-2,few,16,ASSLAIDRGLSNAPLH